This paragraph covers one T cell receptor (beta chain) sequence. Its matching antigen is unknown. The sample is drawn from a study of OX40 agonist ivuxolimab in advanced cancers. For the study at large: Patients in dose escalation had liver, melanoma, kidney or head and neck cancers.

General study results and limits: On average, a greater number of expanded clones characterised CD8+ T cells relative to CD4+.

Samples were taken at baseline and on day 1 of cycles 4 and 7. Assay: immunoSEQ multiplex PCR; the TCRdb copy retains only in-frame clones and omits some. The table shows roughly 61,000 clones, with roughly nine tenths occurring only once. Germline loops: CDR1 MNHEY, CDR2 SVGAGI. The CDR3 sequence is 14 residues long. V was clipped by 10 bases and J by 0 bases, with 10 bases between them. The genes are TRBV6-5 and TRBJ1-6; D not certain. Sequences were derived from CD4+ or CD8+ T cells sorted from blood, sampled in a trial of the OX40 agonist ivuxolimab. The TCR was taken from an adult with an advanced solid tumor such as melanoma, head and neck, liver or kidney cancer. The DNA for the CDR3 is TGTGCCACCACGAAAAGCTCCTATAATTCACCCCTCCACTTT. Translation gives CATTKSSYNSPLHF.